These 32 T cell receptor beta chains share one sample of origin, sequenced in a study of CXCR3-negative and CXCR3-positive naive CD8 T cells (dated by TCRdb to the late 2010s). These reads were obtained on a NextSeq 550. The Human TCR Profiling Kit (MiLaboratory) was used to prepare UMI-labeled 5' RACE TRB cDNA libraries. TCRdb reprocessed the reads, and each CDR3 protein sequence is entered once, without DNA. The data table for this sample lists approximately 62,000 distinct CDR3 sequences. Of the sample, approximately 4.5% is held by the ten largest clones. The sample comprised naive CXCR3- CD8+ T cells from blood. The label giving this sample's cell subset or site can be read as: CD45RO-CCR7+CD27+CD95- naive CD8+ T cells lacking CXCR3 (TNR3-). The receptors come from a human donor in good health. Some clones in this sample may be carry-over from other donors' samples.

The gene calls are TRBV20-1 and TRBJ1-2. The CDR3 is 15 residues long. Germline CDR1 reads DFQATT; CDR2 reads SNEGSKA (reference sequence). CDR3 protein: CSARGVEEVNYGYTF.

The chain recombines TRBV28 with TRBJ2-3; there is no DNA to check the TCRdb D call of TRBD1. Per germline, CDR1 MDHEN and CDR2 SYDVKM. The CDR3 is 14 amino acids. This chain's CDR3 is CASSPPWSTDTQYF.

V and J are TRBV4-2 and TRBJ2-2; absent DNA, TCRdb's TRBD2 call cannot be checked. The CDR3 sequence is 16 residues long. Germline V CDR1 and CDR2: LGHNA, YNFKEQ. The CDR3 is CASSQGRDGMAGELFF.

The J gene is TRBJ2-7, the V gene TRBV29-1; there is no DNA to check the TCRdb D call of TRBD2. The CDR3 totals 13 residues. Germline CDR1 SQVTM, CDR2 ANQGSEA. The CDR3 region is CSVVKGGSWEQYF.

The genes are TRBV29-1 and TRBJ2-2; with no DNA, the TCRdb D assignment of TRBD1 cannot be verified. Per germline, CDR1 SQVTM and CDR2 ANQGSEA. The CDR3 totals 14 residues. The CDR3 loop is CSAPAGTNTGELFF.

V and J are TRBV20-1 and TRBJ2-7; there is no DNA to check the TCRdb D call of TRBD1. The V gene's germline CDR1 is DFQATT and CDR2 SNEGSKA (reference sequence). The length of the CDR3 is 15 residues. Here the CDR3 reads CSARALDRGGYEQYF.

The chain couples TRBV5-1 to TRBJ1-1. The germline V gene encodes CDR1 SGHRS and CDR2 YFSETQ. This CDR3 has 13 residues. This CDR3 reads CASSSGAGTEAFF.

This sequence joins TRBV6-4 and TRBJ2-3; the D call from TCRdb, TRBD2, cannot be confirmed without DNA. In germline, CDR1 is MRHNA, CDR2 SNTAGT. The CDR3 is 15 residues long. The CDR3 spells CASSEASGSADTQYF.

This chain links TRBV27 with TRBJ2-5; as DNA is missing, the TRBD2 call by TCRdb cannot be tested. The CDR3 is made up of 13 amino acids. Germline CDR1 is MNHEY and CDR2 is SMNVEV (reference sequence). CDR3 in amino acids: CASSLGRVETQYF.

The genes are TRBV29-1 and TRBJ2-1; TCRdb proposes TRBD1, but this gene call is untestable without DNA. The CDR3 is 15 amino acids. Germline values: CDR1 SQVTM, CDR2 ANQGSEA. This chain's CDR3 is CSVTGTGGSYNEQFF.

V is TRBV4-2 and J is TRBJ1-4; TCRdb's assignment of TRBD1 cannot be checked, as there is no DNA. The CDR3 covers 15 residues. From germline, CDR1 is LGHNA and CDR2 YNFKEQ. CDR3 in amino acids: CASSQNGGANEKLFF.

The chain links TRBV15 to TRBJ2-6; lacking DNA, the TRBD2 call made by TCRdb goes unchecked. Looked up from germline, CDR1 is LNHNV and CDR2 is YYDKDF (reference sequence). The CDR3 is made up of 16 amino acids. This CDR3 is CATSTSSYSGANVLTF.

The CDR3: CASSVGQGYPEQYF. The V gene is TRBV9, the J gene TRBJ2-7; TCRdb gives TRBD1 as the D gene, but with no DNA this cannot be confirmed. Germline V gene sequence: CDR1 SGDLS, CDR2 YYNGEE. The CDR3 extends over 14 amino acids.

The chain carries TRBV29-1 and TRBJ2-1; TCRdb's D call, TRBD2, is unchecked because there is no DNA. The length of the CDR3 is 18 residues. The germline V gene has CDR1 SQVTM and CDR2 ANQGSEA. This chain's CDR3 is CSVELYLAGVSSYNEQFF.

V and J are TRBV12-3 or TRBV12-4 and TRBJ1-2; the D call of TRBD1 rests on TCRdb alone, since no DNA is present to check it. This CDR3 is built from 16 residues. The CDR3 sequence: CAIRDSGDRGDYGYTF.

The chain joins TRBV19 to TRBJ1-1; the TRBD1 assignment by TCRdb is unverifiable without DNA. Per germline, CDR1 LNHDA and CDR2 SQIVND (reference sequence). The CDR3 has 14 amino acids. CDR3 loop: CASSNGDGGTEAFF.

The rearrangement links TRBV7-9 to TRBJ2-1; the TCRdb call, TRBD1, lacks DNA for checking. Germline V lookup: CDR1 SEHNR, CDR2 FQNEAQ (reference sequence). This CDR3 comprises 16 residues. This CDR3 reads CASSLPIQGGGGKQFF.

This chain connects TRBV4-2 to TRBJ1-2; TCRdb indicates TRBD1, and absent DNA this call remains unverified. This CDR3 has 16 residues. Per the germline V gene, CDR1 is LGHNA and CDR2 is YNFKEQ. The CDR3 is CASSQEEGQGAYGYTF.

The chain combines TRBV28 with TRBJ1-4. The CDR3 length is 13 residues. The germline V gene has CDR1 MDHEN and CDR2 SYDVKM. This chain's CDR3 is CASSSRHNEKLFF.

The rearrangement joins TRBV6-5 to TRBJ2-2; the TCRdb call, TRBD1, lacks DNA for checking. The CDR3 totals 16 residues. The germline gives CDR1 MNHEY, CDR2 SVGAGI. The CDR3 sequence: CASSSDLDRNTGELFF.

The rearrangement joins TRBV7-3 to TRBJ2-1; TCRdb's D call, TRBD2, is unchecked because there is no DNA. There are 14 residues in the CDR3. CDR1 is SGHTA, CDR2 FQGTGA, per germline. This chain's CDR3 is CASSPELVSDEQFF.

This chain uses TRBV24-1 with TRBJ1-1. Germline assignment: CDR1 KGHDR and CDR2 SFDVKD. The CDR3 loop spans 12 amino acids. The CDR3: CATCRANTEAFF.

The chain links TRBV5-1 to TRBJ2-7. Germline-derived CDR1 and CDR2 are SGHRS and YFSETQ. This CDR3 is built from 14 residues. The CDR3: CASSFGGGPYEQYF.

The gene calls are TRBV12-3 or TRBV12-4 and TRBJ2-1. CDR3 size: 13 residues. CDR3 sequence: CASTRWVANEQFF.

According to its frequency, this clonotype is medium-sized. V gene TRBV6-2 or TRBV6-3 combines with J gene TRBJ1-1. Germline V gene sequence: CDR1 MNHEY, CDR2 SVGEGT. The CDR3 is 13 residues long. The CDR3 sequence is CASSAAENTEAFF.

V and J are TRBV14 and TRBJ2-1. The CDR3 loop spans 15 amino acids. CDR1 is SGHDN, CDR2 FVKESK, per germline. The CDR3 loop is CASSQDGRSYNEQFF.

The CDR3 spells CSVGGFSYNEQFF. The chain couples TRBV29-1 to TRBJ2-1; TCRdb's D call of TRBD1 is untestable without DNA. Germline V gene sequence: CDR1 SQVTM, CDR2 ANQGSEA. The CDR3 is 13 amino acids.

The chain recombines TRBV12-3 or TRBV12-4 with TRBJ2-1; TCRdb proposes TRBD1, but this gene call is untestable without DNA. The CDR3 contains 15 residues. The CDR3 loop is CASSPSGGENNEQFF.

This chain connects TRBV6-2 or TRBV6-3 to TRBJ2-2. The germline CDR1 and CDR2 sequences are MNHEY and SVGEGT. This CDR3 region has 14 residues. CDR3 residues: CASMWLLNTGELFF.

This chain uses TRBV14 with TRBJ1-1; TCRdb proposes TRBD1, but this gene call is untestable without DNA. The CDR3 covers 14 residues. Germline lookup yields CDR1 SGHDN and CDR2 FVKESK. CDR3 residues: CASSQYDRGAEAFF.

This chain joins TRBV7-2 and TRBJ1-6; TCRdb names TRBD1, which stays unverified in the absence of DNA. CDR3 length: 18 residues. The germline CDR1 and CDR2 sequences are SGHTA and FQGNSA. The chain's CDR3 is CASSLGSLALGVNSPLHF.

CDR3 region: CASSQDPTESNQPQHF. The V call is TRBV4-1, the J call TRBJ1-5. This CDR3 spans 16 amino acids. The V gene's germline CDR1 is MGHRA and CDR2 YSYEKL.